This T cell receptor beta chain was sequenced during a study of T cells after yellow fever vaccination. Study-wide points: Overlap between CD4 and CD8 compartments was detected for a small share of clonotypes.

This clonotype was seen a few times. Antigen specificity is unknown. One entry per CDR3 protein, called by TCRdb with MiXCR from the 5' RACE reads. The sample contains about 630,000 distinct CDR3 sequences, 12% of which appear only once. This TCR was sampled from a man aged 25-40 years who received the YFV17D yellow fever vaccine. Sequenced material: PBMCs, taken on the day of the yellow fever booster vaccination.

The CDR3 region has the DNA TGTGCCAGCGGAACCTTCCTTGAAGCCTGGGGAAACACCATATATTTT. Protein product: CASGTFLEAWGNTIYF. The V and J genes are TRBV12-3 or TRBV12-4 and TRBJ1-3; no reliable D call. With 8 bases removed from V and 4 bases from J, the gap between germline ends came to 21 bases. The CDR3 contains 16 residues.